This T cell receptor beta chain appears in the sequencing data of a study of cytomegalovirus exposure and HLA in healthy donors. Findings of the study overall: Usually a TCR sequence was rare, but some public TCRs were found in many donors. A highly shared variant cluster was judged a likely technical artifact.

Regarding this clone: Its cognate antigen is unknown.

Germline-derived CDR1 and CDR2 are GTSNPN and SVGIG (reference sequence). The CDR3 runs 12 residues. V gave up 4 bases and J gave up 8 bases, with 14 bases separating them. PCR employed 60 Vbeta and 13 Jbeta primers. Generated by immunoSEQ multiplex PCR, the TCRdb table keeps only in-frame clones and is missing some. The table has more than 100,000 clones, around 74% seen once. The sample consisted of PBMCs. The clonotype was recovered from a man aged 55 to 70 in good health and CMV-seropositive. This chain joins TRBV30 and TRBJ1-2; D remains ambiguous. The DNA of the CDR3 is TGTGCCTGGACCCGGAGAGGGCGCGGCTACACCTTC. Amino acid sequence: CAWTRRGRGYTF.